The 13 T cell receptor beta chains listed next were all sequenced from one sample in a study of shared clonotypes between healthy human individuals. Assay used: immunoSEQ multiplex PCR; TCRdb lists only in-frame clones, some missing. The sample has some 2,400,000 clones, approximately 94% seen once. Sequences were obtained from naive CD4+ T cells sorted from blood. Described subset: CD45RA+ positively selected. The receptor set was obtained from a man between 18 and 29 years old in good health.

The CDR3 loop reads CALAGYNEQFF. CDR3 bases: TGTGCCCTAGCGGGGTACAATGAGCAGTTCTTC. The chain couples TRBV7-9 to TRBJ2-1; 9 bases line up with TRBD2. The CDR3 runs to 11 residues. The germline V gene encodes CDR1 SEHNR and CDR2 FQNEAQ (reference sequence). The V segment lost 11 bases and the J segment 4 bases; nucleotides outside the gene matches: 0.

CDR3 sequence (DNA): TGTGCCAGCAGCGCAAGGAGACCGGATACGCAGTATTTT. Its protein product is CASSARRPDTQYF. This chain connects TRBV27 to TRBJ2-3; D gene unclear. With 6 bases removed from V and 6 bases from J, the gap between germline ends came to 13 bases. The length of the CDR3 is 13 residues. Germline CDR1 reads MNHEY; CDR2 reads SMNVEV (reference sequence).

The chain employs TRBV30 and TRBJ2-3; tentatively, D is TRBD1 or TRBD2 (5 bases each). V was trimmed by 3 bases and J by 3 bases, leaving 16 bases between them. The CDR3 has 15 residues. Germline CDR1 and CDR2: GTSNPN and SVGIG (reference sequence). CDR3 nucleotide sequence: TGTGCCTGGAGCCGGGGACCAGGGCCGACAGATACGCAGTATTTT. This sequence encodes CAWSRGPGPTDTQYF.

The gene calls are TRBV11-2 and TRBJ1-2; D ambiguous. Germline V gene lookup returns CDR1 SGHAT and CDR2 FQNNGV. The CDR3 consists of 14 residues. V lost 5 bases, J lost 6 bases, and 16 bases lay in between. The CDR3 is CASSPQSVGHGYTF. The CDR3 DNA reads TGTGCCAGCAGCCCCCAGAGCGTTGGGCATGGCTACACCTTC.

The V gene is TRBV5-1, the J gene TRBJ2-3, with 7 bases lining up with TRBD2. The CDR3 loop spans 18 amino acids. The junction had 19 bases not matched to a gene; V was cut back by 4 bases and J by 5 bases. Germline V gene sequence: CDR1 SGHRS, CDR2 YFSETQ. This CDR3 is CASSPKGPRGLGEDTQYF. The CDR3 nucleotides read TGCGCCAGCAGCCCCAAAGGGCCCAGAGGACTAGGAGAAGATACGCAGTATTTT.

This chain connects TRBV18 to TRBJ2-3, with a tentative D call TRBD1 (6 bases). This CDR3 has 15 amino acids. CDR1 is KGHSH and CDR2 is LQKENI in the germline V gene. V was pared by 6 bases and J by 3 bases, with 16 bases between. For the CDR3, the DNA is TGTGCCAGCTCTCAAACAGGGTTAGAAACAGATACGCAGTATTTT. Translated: CASSQTGLETDTQYF. The full variable domain, rest sourced from reference TRBV18 and TRBJ2-3, is NAGVMQNPRHLVRRRGQEARLRCSPMKGHSHVYWYRQLPEEGLKFMVYLQKENIIDESGMPKERFSAEFPKEGPSILRIQQVVRGDSAAYFCASSQTGLETDTQYFGPGTRLTVL.

This chain joins TRBV10-3 and TRBJ2-4; 10 bases fit TRBD1. The CDR3 is 16 residues long. CDR1 is ENHRY, CDR2 SYGVKD, per germline. The V gene end was trimmed by 3 bases and the J gene end by 6 bases; junction bases not matched to a gene: 8. This CDR3 is CAISEPPGQGTNIQYF. The CDR3 region has the DNA TGTGCCATCAGTGAACCACCGGGACAGGGGACAAACATTCAGTACTTC.

The chain employs TRBV2 and TRBJ2-3; 12 positions agree with TRBD2. The germline V gene encodes CDR1 SNHLY and CDR2 FYNNEI. The CDR3 covers 15 residues. Germline trimming cut 5 bases from V and 6 bases from J; bases unmatched to any gene: 6. The CDR3 DNA sequence: TGTGCCAGCAGTCCCGGACTAGCGGGGCCTGATACGCAGTATTTT. The encoded protein is CASSPGLAGPDTQYF. The full variable domain, with the rest looked up from reference TRBV2 and TRBJ2-3, is EPEVTQTPSHQVTQMGQEVILRCVPISNHLYFYWYRQILGQKVEFLVSFYNNEISEKSEIFDDQFSVERPDGSNFTLKIRSTKLEDSAMYFCASSPGLAGPDTQYFGPGTRLTVL.

With regard to this clone: The same CDR3 arises from other DNA sequences in this sample as well. This rearrangement joins TRBV29-1 to TRBJ1-1; no definite D call. Germline V CDR1 and CDR2: SQVTM, ANQGSEA. The CDR3 contains 11 residues. V was pared by 6 bases and J by 5 bases, with 10 bases between. The CDR3 bases are TGCAGCGTCCAGAGCGGGACTGAAGCTTTCTTT. It specifies CSVQSGTEAFF.

V gene TRBV27 combines with J gene TRBJ2-1, with 7 bases fitting TRBD2. Trimming removed 6 bases from V and 7 bases from J; junction bases left unmatched: 15. CDR1 is MNHEY, CDR2 SMNVEV, per germline (reference sequence). This CDR3 has 16 amino acids. The CDR3 sequence is CASSPGIGRAENEQFF. CDR3 nucleotide sequence: TGTGCCAGCAGCCCAGGGATTGGGAGGGCCGAGAATGAGCAGTTCTTC.

The gene calls are TRBV27 and TRBJ2-1; no clear D. The CDR3 runs to 13 residues. Germline V lookup: CDR1 MNHEY, CDR2 SMNVEV (reference sequence). With 2 bases removed from V and 8 bases from J, the gap between germline ends came to 10 bases. CDR3 bases: TGTGCCAGCAGTTTAAGGTCTAGATATGAGCAGTTCTTC. It translates to CASSLRSRYEQFF.

This chain connects TRBV7-2 to TRBJ1-4; a weak D match, TRBD1 (6 bases). Per germline, CDR1 SGHTA and CDR2 FQGNSA. The ends were cut back, 1 base at V and 12 bases at J, with 18 bases in the middle. CDR3 length equals 15 residues. In nucleotides, the CDR3 is TGTGCCAGCAGCTTAGGGGGTAGCAGGGGCGCGGAACTGTTTTTT. It codes for CASSLGGSRGAELFF.

V and J are TRBV10-1 and TRBJ2-6, with D tentatively TRBD1 (5 bases). Trimming removed 5 bases at V and 0 bases at J, with 20 bases between. The CDR3 contains 19 residues. Germline values: CDR1 WNHNN, CDR2 SYGVQD (reference sequence). The CDR3 bases are TGCGCCAGCAGTCCCGCAGGGCTTGGGGCGAGCTCTGGGGCCAACGTCCTGACTTTC. Translation gives CASSPAGLGASSGANVLTF.